This T cell receptor (beta chain) was recorded in a study of cytomegalovirus exposure and HLA in healthy donors. At the level of the study: Out of 398 genotyped donors, about 80% belonged to the Caucasian-associated ancestry cluster. Study results and limitations: Investigators reported 164 TCR beta chains as tied to cytomegalovirus.

PCR amplification relied on 60 Vbeta primers (plus 13 Jbeta primers). Repertoires were generated with immunoSEQ multiplex PCR, while TCRdb's copy carries only in-frame clones and drops some. The sample has about 230,000 clones; around 83% are singletons. On this clone: Its antigen is unknown.

The sequencing sample was made of PBMCs. This TCR derives from a girl aged 2-10 years in good health and CMV-seronegative.

In nucleotides, the CDR3 is TGTGCCAGCAGCCCAGGGACTAGCGGGGGGCAGTACTTC. Protein product: CASSPGTSGGQYF. This chain joins TRBV11-1 and TRBJ2-7; 14 positions match TRBD2. Unmatched junction bases numbered 3, after V lost 5 bases and J lost 9 bases. Germline V gene data show CDR1 as SGHAT and CDR2 as FQDESV (reference sequence). The CDR3 has 13 amino acids.